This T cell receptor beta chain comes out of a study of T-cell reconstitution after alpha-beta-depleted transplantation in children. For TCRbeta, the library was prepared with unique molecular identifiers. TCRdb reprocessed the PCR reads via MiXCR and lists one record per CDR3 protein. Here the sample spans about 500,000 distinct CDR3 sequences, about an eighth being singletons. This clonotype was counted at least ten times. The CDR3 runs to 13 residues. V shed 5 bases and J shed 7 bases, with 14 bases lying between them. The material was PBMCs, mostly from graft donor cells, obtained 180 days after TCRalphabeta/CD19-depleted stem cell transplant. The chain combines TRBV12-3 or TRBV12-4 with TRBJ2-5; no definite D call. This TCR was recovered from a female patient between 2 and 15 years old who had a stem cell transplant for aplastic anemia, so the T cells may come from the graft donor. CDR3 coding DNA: TGTGCCAGCAGTCGGAATGACGGAGTGACCCAGTACTTC. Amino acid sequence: CASSRNDGVTQYF.